This is a list of T cell receptor beta chains from one sample in a study of blood T cell repertoires in COVID-19. The table came from immunoSEQ multiplex PCR; TCRdb's copy has only in-frame clones and leaves some out. The data contain about 62,000 clones, roughly 85% of them singletons. The sequenced material came from peripheral blood. Source of these receptors: a woman of 80 years or more with acute or convalescent COVID-19. Each CDR3 is given without its conserved first and last residue. Fields, in order: J gene, D gene, V gene, CDR3 protein. The D gene is left open where the match is weak.

j_gene: TRBJ2-1; d_gene: TRBD2; v_gene: TRBV19; CDR3aa: ASSIEGSSGGAREQF
j_gene: TRBJ2-2; d_gene: TRBD2; v_gene: TRBV7-2; CDR3aa: ASSLMSGGHTNTGELF
j_gene: TRBJ1-2; d_gene: -; v_gene: TRBV27; CDR3aa: ATQGTAGGYT
j_gene: TRBJ1-1; d_gene: -; v_gene: TRBV5-1; CDR3aa: ASSLDSGNTEAF
j_gene: TRBJ1-5; d_gene: -; v_gene: TRBV18; CDR3aa: ASSETQRNNQPQH
j_gene: TRBJ2-5; d_gene: -; v_gene: TRBV30; CDR3aa: AWSEGGGNRETQY
j_gene: TRBJ1-5; d_gene: -; v_gene: TRBV2; CDR3aa: ASSERWQGGQPQH
j_gene: TRBJ2-3; d_gene: -; v_gene: TRBV9; CDR3aa: ASKGGALTDTQY
j_gene: TRBJ1-1; d_gene: TRBD1; v_gene: TRBV19; CDR3aa: ASSMRQGGTEAF
j_gene: TRBJ1-1; d_gene: -; v_gene: TRBV28; CDR3aa: ASSPGQMNTEAF
j_gene: TRBJ2-3; d_gene: -; v_gene: TRBV18; CDR3aa: ASSRDRQKDTDTQY
j_gene: TRBJ1-1; d_gene: -; v_gene: TRBV5-1; CDR3aa: ASSLGWGEDTEAF
j_gene: TRBJ2-7; d_gene: TRBD1; v_gene: TRBV11-2; CDR3aa: ASSPTGNYPPYEQY
j_gene: TRBJ1-1; d_gene: -; v_gene: TRBV28; CDR3aa: ASSFSVGDLNTEAF
j_gene: TRBJ1-2; d_gene: -; v_gene: TRBV28; CDR3aa: ASSLRDYGYT
j_gene: TRBJ2-7; d_gene: -; v_gene: TRBV11-3; CDR3aa: ASSLGAVPSKQY
j_gene: TRBJ1-1; d_gene: -; v_gene: TRBV5-1; CDR3aa: ASRAGPMNTEAF
j_gene: TRBJ2-1; d_gene: -; v_gene: TRBV12-3/TRBV12-4; CDR3aa: ASSFGPEQF
j_gene: TRBJ2-5; d_gene: TRBD2; v_gene: TRBV7-3; CDR3aa: ASSSGTGVLAGGQETQY
j_gene: TRBJ1-2; d_gene: TRBD1; v_gene: TRBV4-2; CDR3aa: ASSRDASGQRYGYT
j_gene: TRBJ2-5; d_gene: TRBD1; v_gene: TRBV7-3; CDR3aa: ASSPTGVPQETQY
j_gene: TRBJ2-7; d_gene: TRBD1; v_gene: TRBV2; CDR3aa: ASSEHRGSSYEQY
j_gene: TRBJ1-1; d_gene: TRBD1; v_gene: TRBV28; CDR3aa: ASLPGQRTGGAF
j_gene: TRBJ2-1; d_gene: -; v_gene: TRBV4-3; CDR3aa: ASSQGSVAHNEQF
j_gene: TRBJ2-3; d_gene: -; v_gene: TRBV5-1; CDR3aa: ASSRSTDTQY
j_gene: TRBJ1-2; d_gene: -; v_gene: TRBV11-2; CDR3aa: ASSLSQALYGYT
j_gene: TRBJ2-1; d_gene: TRBD1; v_gene: TRBV25-1; CDR3aa: ASRRQGYNEQF